The rows below give T cell receptor beta chains drawn from one sample of a study of cytomegalovirus exposure and HLA in healthy donors. Data came from immunoSEQ multiplex PCR; TCRdb stores just in-frame clones and leaves some out. Of more than 90,000 clones listed, over 70% are singletons. Sequencing was performed on PBMCs. These receptors all come from a man in his fifties in good health and CMV-seronegative. Each CDR3 is given with its conserved first and last residue. A D gene is named only where the DNA matches it firmly. A clone size is listed for some rows: how often the clone was seen (once, few, many), or a class if it is expanded.

v_call: TRBV5-1; j_call: TRBJ1-4; clone_size: NA; d_call: NA; cdr3_aa: CASSLAGAGEKLFF; cdr3_nt: TGCGCCAGCAGCTTGGCTGGGGCGGGGGAAAAACTGTTTTTT
v_call: TRBV7-9; j_call: TRBJ1-6; clone_size: NA; d_call: NA; cdr3_aa: CASSLVDIWSSYNSPLHF; cdr3_nt: TGTGCCAGCAGCTTAGTAGATATTTGGAGCTCCTATAATTCACCCCTCCACTTT
v_call: TRBV29-1; j_call: TRBJ2-2; clone_size: once; d_call: TRBD1; cdr3_aa: CSVTTGMNTGELFF; cdr3_nt: TGCAGCGTCACGACAGGGATGAACACCGGGGAGCTGTTTTTT
v_call: TRBV6-5; j_call: TRBJ1-1; clone_size: NA; d_call: NA; cdr3_aa: CASSPYRVGTEAFF; cdr3_nt: TGTGCCAGCAGTCCCTACAGGGTAGGGACTGAAGCTTTCTTT
v_call: TRBV28; j_call: TRBJ2-1; clone_size: NA; d_call: NA; cdr3_aa: CASIPRGSREQFF; cdr3_nt: TGTGCCAGCATCCCGCGAGGGTCACGGGAGCAGTTCTTC
v_call: TRBV7-2; j_call: TRBJ2-1; clone_size: NA; d_call: NA; cdr3_aa: CASSLASDNEQFF; cdr3_nt: TGTGCCAGCAGCTTAGCGTCGGACAATGAGCAGTTCTTC
v_call: TRBV2; j_call: TRBJ1-1; clone_size: few; d_call: NA; cdr3_aa: CASSVKGSTEAFF; cdr3_nt: TGTGCCAGCAGTGTAAAGGGGTCCACTGAAGCTTTCTTT
v_call: TRBV23-1; j_call: TRBJ1-2; clone_size: NA; d_call: NA; cdr3_aa: CASSQLKGGDYGYTF; cdr3_nt: TGCGCCAGCAGTCAATTGAAGGGAGGTGACTATGGCTACACCTTC
v_call: TRBV5-6; j_call: TRBJ2-5; clone_size: NA; d_call: TRBD2; cdr3_aa: CASLTAGGRETQYF; cdr3_nt: TGTGCCAGCCTTACTGCGGGGGGGCGGGAGACCCAGTACTTC
v_call: TRBV7-9; j_call: TRBJ2-4; clone_size: NA; d_call: TRBD2; cdr3_aa: CASSLGSGGQNIQYF; cdr3_nt: TGTGCCAGCAGCTTAGGTTCGGGGGGTCAAAACATTCAGTACTTC
v_call: TRBV13; j_call: TRBJ2-4; clone_size: NA; d_call: TRBD1; cdr3_aa: CASSITGGAKNIQYF; cdr3_nt: TGTGCCAGCAGCATCACAGGGGGGGCCAAAAACATTCAGTACTTC
v_call: TRBV28; j_call: TRBJ1-5; clone_size: NA; d_call: NA; cdr3_aa: CASSFLSDQPQHF; cdr3_nt: TGTGCCAGCAGTTTTTTGTCCGATCAGCCCCAGCATTTT
v_call: TRBV15; j_call: TRBJ2-5; clone_size: NA; d_call: TRBD2; cdr3_aa: CATRLAGVGTQYF; cdr3_nt: TGTGCCACCAGGCTAGCGGGGGTGGGGACCCAGTACTTC
v_call: TRBV4-3; j_call: TRBJ2-1; clone_size: NA; d_call: TRBD1; cdr3_aa: CASRPNTGTGYEQFF; cdr3_nt: TGCGCCAGCAGACCTAATACCGGGACAGGGTACGAGCAGTTCTTC
v_call: TRBV30; j_call: TRBJ1-6; clone_size: NA; d_call: NA; cdr3_aa: CAWHSGWPGRSNSPLHF; cdr3_nt: TGTGCCTGGCACTCTGGGTGGCCAGGGAGGTCGAATTCACCCCTCCACTTT
v_call: TRBV27; j_call: TRBJ2-7; clone_size: NA; d_call: TRBD2; cdr3_aa: CASSPGTSGSREQYF; cdr3_nt: TGTGCCAGCAGTCCCGGGACTAGCGGGAGTAGAGAGCAGTACTTC
v_call: TRBV4-3; j_call: TRBJ2-5; clone_size: few; d_call: TRBD2; cdr3_aa: CASSQGLAGASETQYF; cdr3_nt: TGCGCCAGCAGCCAAGGACTAGCGGGAGCAAGTGAGACCCAGTACTTC
v_call: TRBV12-5; j_call: TRBJ2-5; clone_size: NA; d_call: TRBD2; cdr3_aa: CASGFLLGTSGGVGETQYF; cdr3_nt: TGTGCTAGTGGTTTCCTCCTTGGGACTAGCGGGGGAGTTGGGGAGACCCAGTACTTC
v_call: TRBV28; j_call: TRBJ2-7; clone_size: few; d_call: TRBD2; cdr3_aa: CASRLAGHTYEQYF; cdr3_nt: TGTGCCAGCAGGCTAGCGGGACATACCTACGAGCAGTACTTC
v_call: TRBV11-2; j_call: TRBJ1-6; clone_size: NA; d_call: TRBD1; cdr3_aa: CASSSTGGTNSPLHF; cdr3_nt: TGTGCCAGCAGCTCCACAGGGGGTACTAATTCACCCCTCCACTTT
v_call: TRBV7-9; j_call: TRBJ1-1; clone_size: NA; d_call: TRBD1; cdr3_aa: CASSPGQGRMVAFF; cdr3_nt: TGTGCCAGCAGCCCCGGACAGGGAAGAATGGTAGCTTTCTTT
v_call: TRBV6-5; j_call: TRBJ2-5; clone_size: NA; d_call: NA; cdr3_aa: CASSVRYQETQYF; cdr3_nt: TGTGCCAGCAGTGTTCGGTACCAAGAGACCCAGTACTTC
v_call: TRBV7-9; j_call: TRBJ2-2; clone_size: NA; d_call: NA; cdr3_aa: CSSSVDGPPGELFF; cdr3_nt: TGTTCCAGCAGCGTAGATGGCCCCCCCGGGGAGCTGTTTTTT
v_call: TRBV19; j_call: TRBJ2-4; clone_size: NA; d_call: TRBD2; cdr3_aa: CASSIVWGGKNIQYF; cdr3_nt: TGTGCCAGTAGTATCGTCTGGGGGGGCAAAAACATTCAGTACTTC
v_call: TRBV6-1; j_call: TRBJ2-5; clone_size: few; d_call: NA; cdr3_aa: CASSYIPRGETQYF; cdr3_nt: TGTGCCAGCAGCTACATTCCCAGGGGTGAGACCCAGTACTTC
v_call: TRBV7-9; j_call: TRBJ1-5; clone_size: NA; d_call: NA; cdr3_aa: CASSLETAQPQHF; cdr3_nt: TGTGCCAGCAGCTTAGAGACAGCCCAGCCCCAGCATTTT
v_call: TRBV19; j_call: TRBJ1-2; clone_size: NA; d_call: TRBD1; cdr3_aa: CASSTRQGRLADF; cdr3_nt: TGTGCCAGTAGTACCCGACAGGGCCGGCTCGCAGACTTC
v_call: TRBV2; j_call: TRBJ2-5; clone_size: NA; d_call: NA; cdr3_aa: CANQGYQETQYF; cdr3_nt: TGTGCCAACCAGGGGTACCAAGAGACCCAGTACTTC
v_call: TRBV30; j_call: TRBJ2-3; clone_size: few; d_call: NA; cdr3_aa: CAYGAAGADTDTQYF; cdr3_nt: TGTGCATATGGAGCCGCGGGGGCCGACACAGATACGCAGTATTTT
v_call: TRBV27; j_call: TRBJ2-7; clone_size: NA; d_call: TRBD1; cdr3_aa: CASSYIPGQLNEQYF; cdr3_nt: TGTGCCAGCAGTTACATACCGGGACAGTTAAACGAGCAGTACTTC
v_call: TRBV19; j_call: TRBJ1-2; clone_size: NA; d_call: NA; cdr3_aa: CASSLDLNYGYTF; cdr3_nt: TGTGCCAGTAGTTTAGACCTCAACTATGGCTACACCTTC